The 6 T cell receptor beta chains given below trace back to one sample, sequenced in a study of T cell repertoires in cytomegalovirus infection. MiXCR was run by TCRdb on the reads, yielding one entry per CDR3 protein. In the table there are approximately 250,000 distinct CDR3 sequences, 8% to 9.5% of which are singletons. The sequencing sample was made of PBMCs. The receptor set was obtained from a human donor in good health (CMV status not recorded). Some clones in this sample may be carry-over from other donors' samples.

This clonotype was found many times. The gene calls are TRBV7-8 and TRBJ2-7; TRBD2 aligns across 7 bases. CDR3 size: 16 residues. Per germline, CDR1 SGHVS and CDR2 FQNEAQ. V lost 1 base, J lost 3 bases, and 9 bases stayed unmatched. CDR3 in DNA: TGTGCCAGCAGCTTAGAAGGTCGAGCGGGATTCTACGAGCAGTACTTC. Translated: CASSLEGRAGFYEQYF.

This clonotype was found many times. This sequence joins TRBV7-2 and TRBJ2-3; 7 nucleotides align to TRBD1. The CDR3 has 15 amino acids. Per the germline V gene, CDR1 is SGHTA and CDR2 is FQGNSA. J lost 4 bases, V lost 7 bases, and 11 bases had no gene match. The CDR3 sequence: CASIPTGRGADTQYF. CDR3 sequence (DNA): TGTGCCAGCATCCCGACAGGGCGAGGGGCAGATACGCAGTATTTT.

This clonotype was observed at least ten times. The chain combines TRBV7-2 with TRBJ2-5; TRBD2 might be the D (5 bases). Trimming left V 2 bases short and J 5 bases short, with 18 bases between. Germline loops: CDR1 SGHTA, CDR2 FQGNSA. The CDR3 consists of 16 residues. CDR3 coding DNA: TGTGCCAGCAGCTTATCCTGGGCGGGTTCATATGAGACCCAGTACTTC. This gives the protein CASSLSWAGSYETQYF.

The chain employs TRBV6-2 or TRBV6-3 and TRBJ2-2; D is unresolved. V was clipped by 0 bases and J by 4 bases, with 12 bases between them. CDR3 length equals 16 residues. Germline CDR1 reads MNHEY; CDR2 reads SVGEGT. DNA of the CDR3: TGTGCCAGCAGTTACTCGCGGCGTGTAGTCACCGGGGAGCTGTTTTTT. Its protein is CASSYSRRVVTGELFF.

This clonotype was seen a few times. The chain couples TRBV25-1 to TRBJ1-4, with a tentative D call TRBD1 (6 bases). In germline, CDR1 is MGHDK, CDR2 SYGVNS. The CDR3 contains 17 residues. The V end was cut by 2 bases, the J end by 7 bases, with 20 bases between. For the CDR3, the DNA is TGTGCCAGCAGTGAAGCCTTTTACAGGGCTGCGGGTGAAAAACTGTTTTTT. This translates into CASSEAFYRAAGEKLFF.

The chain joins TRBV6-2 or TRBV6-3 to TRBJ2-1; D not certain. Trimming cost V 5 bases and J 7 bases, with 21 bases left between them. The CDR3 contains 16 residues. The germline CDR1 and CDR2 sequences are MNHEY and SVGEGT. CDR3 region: CASSGPGPQLGNEQFF. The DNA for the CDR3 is TGTGCCAGCAGTGGTCCCGGGCCTCAACTGGGAAATGAGCAGTTCTTC.